This TCR beta chain was profiled in a study of a mutant IDH1 vaccine in newly diagnosed glioma. Turning to the study itself: Commencement of vaccination occurred 4-6 weeks following radiotherapy alone, or concurrently with temozolomide cycles. Study-wide results and caveats: Vaccination induced immune responses in 85% to 95% of patients. Pseudoprogression apparently tracked independently of changes in top peripheral T cell clonotypes.

Libraries were prepared by immunoSEQ multiplex PCR; TCRdb keeps only in-frame clonotypes and omits some of them. The sample consists of around 40,000 clones, 70% to 85% of them appearing once. In germline, CDR1 is SGHRS, CDR2 YFSETQ. The J segment lost 6 bases and the V segment lost 0 bases, leaving 7 bases of the junction unmatched. CDR3 length: 16 amino acids. A single count supports this clone. No antigen is known for it. Time point noted: week 47, end of study. Doses of 300 ug of mutant IDH1 20-mer peptide were given with topical imiquimod. The origin of this receptor is a man younger than 35 with glioma. Some clones in this sample may be carry-over from other donors' samples. Material: PBMCs, obtained from a glioma patient whose treatment included an IDH1 peptide vaccine. The genes are TRBV5-1 and TRBJ1-4; 8 bases align to TRBD1. DNA for the CDR3: TGCGCCAGCAGCTTGGCCCCCAGGGGGCAGGATGAAAAACTGTTTTTT. The encoded protein is CASSLAPRGQDEKLFF.